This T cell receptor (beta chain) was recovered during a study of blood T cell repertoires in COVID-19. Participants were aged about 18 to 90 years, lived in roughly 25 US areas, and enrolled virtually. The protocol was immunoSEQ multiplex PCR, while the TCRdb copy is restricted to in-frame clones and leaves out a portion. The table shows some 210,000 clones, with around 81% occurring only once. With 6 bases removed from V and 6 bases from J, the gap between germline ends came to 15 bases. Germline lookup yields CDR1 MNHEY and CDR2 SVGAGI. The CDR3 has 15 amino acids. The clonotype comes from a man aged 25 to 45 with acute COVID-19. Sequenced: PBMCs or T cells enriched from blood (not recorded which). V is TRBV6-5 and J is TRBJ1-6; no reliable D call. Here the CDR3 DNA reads TGTGCCAGCAGACCACCGTACCCCAGTAATTCACCCCTCCACTTT. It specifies CASRPPYPSNSPLHF.